The entry that follows covers one T cell receptor beta chain sequence. What it binds is unknown. CDR1 is SGHRS, CDR2 YFSETQ, per germline. The CDR3 has 14 residues. With 3 bases removed from V and 5 bases from J, the gap between germline ends came to 15 bases. Each donor was nominally healthy when sampled (though unrecorded immune exposures were likely). Primers included in the PCR were 60 Vbeta and 13 Jbeta primers. Measured with immunoSEQ multiplex PCR; TCRdb has only the in-frame clones, and not every one. The sample gives about 200,000 clones, 60% to 85% of which show up once; 1.5% to 1.7% is in the top ten. The data stem from a study of cytomegalovirus exposure and HLA in healthy donors. Broader study findings: The classifier, whose performance was assessed in both the original and validation cohorts, reportedly diagnosed cytomegalovirus status with high specificity and sensitivity.

The TCR comes from a girl aged 5-17 years in good health and CMV-seropositive. The sequencing input was PBMCs. This chain uses TRBV5-1 with TRBJ2-7; D possibly corresponds to TRBD1 (5 bases). This chain's CDR3 is CASSSTVQGDEQYF. The CDR3 coding sequence is TGCGCCAGCAGCTCAACCGTCCAGGGCGACGAGCAGTACTTC.